Detailed here is one T cell receptor beta chain. Its antigen is as yet unknown. It was with 60 Vbeta and 13 Jbeta primers that the PCR ran. TCRdb's copy holds only in-frame clones and misses some; the assay was immunoSEQ multiplex PCR. In the table there are about 110,000 clones, about 79% of which are singletons. The data were obtained in a study of cytomegalovirus exposure and HLA in healthy donors. Whole-study results and caveats: By a later analysis, the bulk of CMV-associated TCR beta chains appeared HLA-restricted. In an earlier analysis, in some 500 donors, most V segments appeared productive either ~90% or ~30% of the time. Cytomegalovirus association was assigned to approximately 160 TCR beta chains.

Deletions cut 4 bases from V and 5 bases from J, with 11 bases between. Germline CDR1 SQVTM, CDR2 ANQGSEA. The CDR3 contains 13 residues. This sequence joins TRBV29-1 and TRBJ1-4, with D possibly matching TRBD1 (6 bases). The clonotype was recovered from a man in his fifties in good health and CMV-seropositive. The specimen was PBMCs. CDR3 DNA: TGCAGCGTTGGGGGGGGCGCGAATGAAAAACTGTTTTTT. Its translation: CSVGGGANEKLFF. The entire variable domain, with the rest obtained from reference TRBV29-1 and TRBJ1-4, is as follows: SAVISQKPSRDICQRGTSLTIQCQVDSQVTMMFWYRQQPGQSLTLIATANQGSEATYESGFVIDKFPISRPNLTFSTLTVSNMSPEDSSIYLCSVGGGANEKLFFGSGTQLSVL.